This TCR beta chain was recovered during a study of early T cells in non-severe SARS-CoV-2 infection. Regarding this clonotype: Antigen unknown.

MiXCR, applied by TCRdb to the 5' RACE reads, yields one record per CDR3 protein. The repertoire holds over 50,000 distinct CDR3 sequences, with over 9.5% as singletons. Germline-derived CDR1 and CDR2 are MNHNY and SVGAGI (reference sequence). V shed 7 bases and J shed 9 bases, with 20 bases lying between them. This CDR3 is built from 14 residues. Study results and limitations: Sequences matched to VDJdb favored anti-spike CD8 responses, while private and CD4 specificities were missed.

V usage is TRBV6-6 and J usage is TRBJ2-3; D perhaps matches TRBD1 (6 bases). This TCR derives from an adult who was a healthcare worker with PCR-confirmed SARS-CoV-2 infection or an uninfected control (not recorded which). Sequencing was done on a sample of whole blood. Here the CDR3 reads CASTQGSGPSTQYF. In nucleotides, the CDR3 is TGTGCCAGCACCCAGGGGTCGGGTCCATCGACGCAGTATTTT.